The 3 T cell receptor beta chains reported below all come from one sample, sequenced in a study of radiotherapy plus CTLA-4 blockade in lung cancer. Measured with immunoSEQ multiplex PCR; TCRdb has only the in-frame clones, and not every one. The sample consists of some 92,000 clones, 75% to 90% of them appearing once. The material sequenced was peripheral blood, taken from a patient treated with radiotherapy plus ipilimumab. These receptor sequences come from a human donor with non-small cell lung cancer who had a partial response to radiotherapy plus ipilimumab.

This clone appeared a single time. J is TRBJ2-1 and V is TRBV19; D call uncertain. Germline lookup yields CDR1 LNHDA and CDR2 SQIVND (reference sequence). The CDR3 length is 14 residues. Trimming stripped 4 bases from V and 3 bases from J, with 10 bases between. As DNA, the CDR3 is TGTGCCAGTAGTAAAAACTTAGACTACAATGAGCAGTTCTTC. This gives the protein CASSKNLDYNEQFF. The full variable domain, its missing parts supplied by reference TRBV19 and TRBJ2-1, is DGGITQSPKYLFRKEGQNVTLSCEQNLNHDAMYWYRQDPGQGLRLIYYSQIVNDFQKGDIAEGYSVSREKKESFPLTVTSAQKNPTAFYLCASSKNLDYNEQFFGPGTRLTVL.

This clone was counted once. The chain couples TRBV2 to TRBJ2-6; D is uncertain. Germline lookup yields CDR1 SNHLY and CDR2 FYNNEI. Trimming pared 8 bases from V and 0 bases from J, leaving 8 bases between. CDR3 length equals 14 residues. CDR3 coding DNA: TGTGCCAGCTCTGGGCACTCTGGGGCCAACGTCCTGACTTTC. Translating it yields CASSGHSGANVLTF. The full variable domain, its missing parts supplied by reference TRBV2 and TRBJ2-6, is EPEVTQTPSHQVTQMGQEVILRCVPISNHLYFYWYRQILGQKVEFLVSFYNNEISEKSEIFDDQFSVERPDGSNFTLKIRSTKLEDSAMYFCASSGHSGANVLTFGAGSRLTVL.

The chain recombines TRBV7-3 with TRBJ2-1; TRBD2 matches at 10 bases. CDR3 length equals 19 residues. V shed 2 bases and J 2 bases; nucleotides not matched to a gene: 12. From germline, CDR1 is SGHTA and CDR2 FQGTGA. CDR3 DNA: TGTGCCAGCAGCTTAGTTATAGCGGGAGGAGTGGGAACCTACAATGAGCAGTTCTTC. Translation: CASSLVIAGGVGTYNEQFF. Looking up the rest from reference TRBV7-3 and TRBJ2-1 gives the full variable domain: GAGVSQTPSNKVTEKGKYVELRCDPISGHTALYWYRQSLGQGPEFLIYFQGTGAADDSGLPNDRFFAVRPEGSVSTLKIQRTERGDSAVYLCASSLVIAGGVGTYNEQFFGPGTRLTVL.